A single sample gave rise to the 8 T cell receptor beta chains below, sequenced in a study of identical twins. TCRdb reanalysed the 5' RACE reads using MiXCR and keeps one entry per CDR3 protein. The sample has 200,000 to 250,000 distinct CDR3 sequences; 6.5% to 8.5% are singletons. The same sample was also used in a study of yellow fever vaccine responses in identical twins.

Material: memory (CD45RO+) T cells sorted from blood. Every receptor here comes from a woman aged 18-29 years in good health.

This clonotype has more than one count but fewer than ten. The V gene is TRBV10-3, the J gene TRBJ2-1; maybe TRBD2 (5 bases). The germline V gene encodes CDR1 ENHRY and CDR2 SYGVKD. This CDR3 contains 14 residues. Trimming left V 10 bases short and J 0 bases short, with 13 bases between. CDR3 coding DNA: TGTGCCACCCTGGACTCAGGCTCCTACAATGAGCAGTTCTTC. As protein: CATLDSGSYNEQFF.

The chain employs TRBV11-1 and TRBJ2-1, with 10 positions matching TRBD2. The CDR3 is 19 amino acids. Germline V gene sequence: CDR1 SGHAT, CDR2 FQDESV (reference sequence). The ends lost 5 bases at V and 1 base at J; junction bases unmatched: 14. The CDR3 reads CASSPYRSSGRGSYNEQFF. Here the CDR3 DNA reads TGTGCCAGCAGCCCCTACCGATCTAGCGGGAGAGGGTCCTACAATGAGCAGTTCTTC.

The chain employs TRBV16 and TRBJ2-7; weak D call: TRBD1 (6 bases). The CDR3 spans 14 residues. The V end was cut by 7 bases, the J end by 4 bases, with 17 bases between. CDR1 is KGHSY and CDR2 is FQNENV in the germline V gene. CDR3 DNA sequence: TGTGCCAGCACCCAGGACAGTTATGAATACGAGCAGTACTTC. Protein: CASTQDSYEYEQYF.

There are a few counts of this clonotype. One junction end disagrees with the germline gene, perhaps due to a read error. V usage is TRBV6-2 or TRBV6-3 and J usage is TRBJ2-1, with unresolved D. Germline lookup yields CDR1 MNHEY and CDR2 SVGEGT. The CDR3 runs to 12 residues. The CDR3 reads CASSDSDREQFF. In DNA form, the CDR3 reads TGTGCCAGCAGTGACTCTGATCGAGAGCAGTTCTTC.

This chain connects TRBV6-1 to TRBJ2-5; 14 nucleotides match TRBD2. CDR1 MNHNS and CDR2 SASEGT come from the germline V gene. The CDR3 is 16 amino acids. The J segment lost 6 bases and the V segment lost 4 bases, leaving 7 bases of the junction unmatched. The CDR3 coding sequence is TGTGCCAGCAGTGCCCCGACTAGCGGGAGGGCCAAGACCCAGTACTTC. Encoded protein: CASSAPTSGRAKTQYF.

This clonotype was found a few times. This chain links TRBV7-2 with TRBJ2-7, with D maybe TRBD2 (6 bases). From germline, CDR1 is SGHTA and CDR2 FQGNSA. The CDR3 runs 11 residues. Trimming shortened V by 5 bases and J by 6 bases, and 8 bases separated the two germline ends. In DNA form, the CDR3 reads TGTGCCAGCAGCGGAGGGCGCGAGCAGTACTTC. Its translation: CASSGGREQYF.

The sample holds many counts of this clonotype. The genes are TRBV4-3 and TRBJ2-1; 10 positions agree with TRBD2. The CDR3 extends over 16 amino acids. Trimming at V came to 3 bases and at J to 3 bases, leaving 5 bases not matched to a gene. Germline loops: CDR1 LGHNA, CDR2 YSLEER. Here the CDR3 reads CASSQASGSLYNEQFF. CDR3 DNA: TGCGCCAGCAGCCAGGCTAGCGGGAGTCTCTACAATGAGCAGTTCTTC.

This clonotype has more than one count but fewer than ten. The chain couples TRBV18 to TRBJ2-5; D is undetermined. The ends were cut back, 6 bases at V and 0 bases at J, with 11 bases in the middle. The CDR3 has 14 residues. The germline V gene encodes CDR1 KGHSH and CDR2 LQKENI. The CDR3 coding sequence is TGTGCCAGCTCTCCCCAATCTAACCAAGAGACCCAGTACTTC. This sequence encodes CASSPQSNQETQYF.